This is a list of T cell receptor beta chains from one sample in a study of blood T cell repertoires in COVID-19. This table comes from immunoSEQ multiplex PCR, and its TCRdb copy is limited to in-frame clones, with some not included. This table holds roughly 220,000 clones, roughly 84% found once. The specimen was PBMCs or T cells enriched from blood (not recorded which). The receptor set was obtained from a woman between 35 and 50 years old who had recovered from COVID-19. Each CDR3 is given with its conserved first and last residue. D genes are given only for firm matches. The size of a clone is reported for some rows only, either as once, few or many, or as a class for expanded clones.

v_call: TRBV3-1/TRBV3-2
j_call: TRBJ1-2
d_call: .
clone_size: .
cdr3_nt: TGTGCCAGCAGCCTCAGGGCTAACTATGGCTACACCTTC
cdr3_aa: CASSLRANYGYTF

v_call: TRBV10-3
j_call: TRBJ2-1
d_call: .
clone_size: .
cdr3_nt: TGTGCGTCCCAACGGGAAATTGATCGTGAGCAGTTCTTC
cdr3_aa: CASQREIDREQFF

v_call: TRBV6-5
j_call: TRBJ1-2
d_call: TRBD1
clone_size: .
cdr3_nt: TGTGCCAGCAGTTATTTAGGGAGCGAACAGGGGGGCTACACCTTC
cdr3_aa: CASSYLGSEQGGYTF

v_call: TRBV27
j_call: TRBJ2-1
d_call: TRBD1
clone_size: .
cdr3_nt: TGTGCCAGCAGTCCTGGGACAGCGCCCTACAATGAGCAGTTCTTC
cdr3_aa: CASSPGTAPYNEQFF

v_call: TRBV3-1/TRBV3-2
j_call: TRBJ1-2
d_call: TRBD1
clone_size: few
cdr3_nt: TGTGCCAGCAGTCCCGGACAGGTCGGGGCCCACACCTTC
cdr3_aa: CASSPGQVGAHTF

v_call: TRBV30
j_call: TRBJ1-1
d_call: .
clone_size: .
cdr3_nt: TGTGCCTGGAGTGTACCAGGGCGCAGGGACACTGAAGCTTTCTTT
cdr3_aa: CAWSVPGRRDTEAFF

v_call: TRBV13
j_call: TRBJ2-7
d_call: .
clone_size: .
cdr3_nt: TGTGCCAGCAGCGCGCGGGACGGTGACGGTAACGAGCAGTACTTC
cdr3_aa: CASSARDGDGNEQYF

v_call: TRBV5-1
j_call: TRBJ2-1
d_call: TRBD2
clone_size: .
cdr3_nt: TGCGCCAGCAGCACGAGCGGGAGTCCCTACAATGAGCAGTTCTTC
cdr3_aa: CASSTSGSPYNEQFF

v_call: TRBV6-5
j_call: TRBJ2-5
d_call: TRBD1
clone_size: .
cdr3_nt: TGTGCCAGCAGTTACTCTAGGCAGGGGGTCGGGACCCAGTACTTC
cdr3_aa: CASSYSRQGVGTQYF

v_call: TRBV7-2
j_call: TRBJ2-5
d_call: TRBD1
clone_size: .
cdr3_nt: TGTGCCAGCAGCAACCGGGACAGGGCGGAGACCCAGTACTTC
cdr3_aa: CASSNRDRAETQYF

v_call: TRBV24-1
j_call: TRBJ2-3
d_call: .
clone_size: .
cdr3_nt: TGTGCCACCAGTGATCCCGGGGGCACAGATACGCAGTATTTT
cdr3_aa: CATSDPGGTDTQYF

v_call: TRBV6-2/TRBV6-3
j_call: TRBJ2-3
d_call: TRBD2
clone_size: once
cdr3_nt: TGTGCCAGCAGTTTCGGGAGGGGCCCAGATACGCAGTATTTT
cdr3_aa: CASSFGRGPDTQYF

v_call: TRBV24-1
j_call: TRBJ2-5
d_call: TRBD2
clone_size: .
cdr3_nt: TGTGCCACCAGTGATGCGGGACTAGCGGGACCCCATGGGCTCCAAGAGACCCAGTACTTC
cdr3_aa: CATSDAGLAGPHGLQETQYF

v_call: TRBV9
j_call: TRBJ2-5
d_call: TRBD2
clone_size: many
cdr3_nt: TGTGCCAGCAGCGCGTTAAGTAGCGGGGCACAAGAGACCCAGTACTTC
cdr3_aa: CASSALSSGAQETQYF

v_call: TRBV14
j_call: TRBJ1-2
d_call: TRBD1
clone_size: .
cdr3_nt: TGTGCCAACACAGGGGCCCGGAGCTATGGCTACACCTTC
cdr3_aa: CANTGARSYGYTF

v_call: TRBV3-1/TRBV3-2
j_call: TRBJ2-1
d_call: .
clone_size: few
cdr3_nt: TGTGCCAGCAGCCAAGATGATGAAGGGAGTGAGCAGTTCTTC
cdr3_aa: CASSQDDEGSEQFF

v_call: TRBV27
j_call: TRBJ1-6
d_call: TRBD1
clone_size: few
cdr3_nt: TGTGCCAGCAGTTTAAAGGGGGCTGGAAATTCACCCCTCCACTTT
cdr3_aa: CASSLKGAGNSPLHF